The 21 T cell receptor beta chains in this list originate from one sample, sequenced in a study of cytomegalovirus exposure and HLA in healthy donors. PCR primers comprised 60 Vbeta and 13 Jbeta primers. Using immunoSEQ multiplex PCR, the repertoire was profiled, and TCRdb retains in-frame clones only, with some absent. The sample yields roughly 150,000 clones, over 70% seen once. Material: PBMCs. The receptors stem from a male donor in good health and CMV-seronegative.

The gene calls are TRBV7-2 and TRBJ2-3; D ambiguous. The V gene lost 4 bases and the J gene lost 6 bases, with 8 bases spanning the gap. The CDR3 is made up of 12 amino acids. CDR1 and CDR2 from the germline V gene are SGHTA and FQGNSA. The CDR3 DNA sequence: TGTGCCAGCAGCTCTGGAGCGGATACGCAGTATTTT. Translated, it gives CASSSGADTQYF.

In this sample, this clone turned up once. Here the CDR3 reads CASSATGYDEKLFF. CDR3 DNA: TGTGCCAGCAGTGCCACAGGGTATGACGAAAAACTGTTTTTT. This chain joins TRBV28 and TRBJ1-4, with D maybe TRBD1 (6 bases). Germline V CDR1 and CDR2: MDHEN, SYDVKM. Trimming shortened V by 5 bases and J by 8 bases, and 15 bases separated the two germline ends. The CDR3 consists of 14 residues.

CDR3 loop: CASSERQRLAGETQYF. The CDR3 DNA reads TGTGCCAGCAGCGAAAGACAGAGACTAGCGGGCGAGACCCAGTACTTC. This sequence joins TRBV14 and TRBJ2-5, with 10 nucleotides matching TRBD2. With V trimmed by 5 bases and J by 5 bases, 11 bases remained unmatched. This CDR3 has 16 amino acids. The germline gives CDR1 SGHDN, CDR2 FVKESK.

The genes are TRBV25-1 and TRBJ1-4, with 8 bases fitting TRBD1. Trimming cost V 4 bases and J 11 bases; bases outside gene matches: 12. CDR3 size: 15 residues. Germline values: CDR1 MGHDK, CDR2 SYGVNS. In DNA, the CDR3 is TGTGCCAGCAGTGTCGGGGCAGGGGGCCCCCAGAAACTGTTTTTT. The encoded protein is CASSVGAGGPQKLFF.

CDR3 sequence reads: CSVEREGRYEQYF. The CDR3, as DNA: TGCAGCGTTGAGCGGGAGGGCCGGTACGAGCAGTACTTC. The chain employs TRBV29-1 and TRBJ2-7; 9 positions match TRBD2. Germline CDR1 reads SQVTM; CDR2 reads ANQGSEA. The CDR3 loop spans 13 amino acids. The V segment lost 3 bases and the J segment 4 bases; nucleotides outside the gene matches: 4.

The J gene is TRBJ2-1, the V gene TRBV6-5; TRBD1 matches at 7 bases. The germline gives CDR1 MNHEY, CDR2 SVGAGI. V dropped 5 bases and J dropped 8; count of bases not matched to a gene: 9. The CDR3 is 14 amino acids. Here the CDR3 reads CASSGLTGSDEQFF. Written as DNA, the CDR3 is TGTGCCAGCAGTGGCCTGACAGGGTCGGATGAGCAGTTCTTC.

This rearrangement joins TRBV20-1 to TRBJ2-7; no reliable D call. The germline CDR1 and CDR2 sequences are DFQATT and SNEGSKA (reference sequence). This CDR3 is 11 amino acids long. V was cut by 6 bases and J by 6 bases, with 12 bases left in between. The CDR3 loop reads CSADDKLEQYF. The DNA of the CDR3 is TGCAGTGCAGATGACAAGCTCGAGCAGTACTTC.

The chain carries TRBV30 and TRBJ2-1; possibly TRBD2 for D (5 bases). V was cut by 1 base and J by 1 base, with 11 bases left in between. The CDR3 length is 15 residues. Germline CDR1 reads GTSNPN; CDR2 reads SVGIG (reference sequence). The CDR3 DNA follows: TGTGCCTGGAGTGGCGGGCAGGTTTCCTACAATGAGCAGTTCTTC. Translation: CAWSGGQVSYNEQFF.

This clone came up a few times. V and J are TRBV15 and TRBJ2-1; D uncertain. From germline, CDR1 is LNHNV and CDR2 YYDKDF (reference sequence). V shed 6 bases and J shed 0 bases, with 12 bases lying between them. The CDR3 contains 15 residues. CDR3 sequence: CATRPWSFSYNEQFF. CDR3 nucleotides: TGTGCCACCAGGCCTTGGAGTTTCTCCTACAATGAGCAGTTCTTC.

About this clone: The junction and the germline gene differ at one end; a read error may be behind it. The genes are TRBV7-9 and TRBJ2-1; 9 nucleotides line up with TRBD2. Germline V CDR1 and CDR2: SEHNR, FQNEAQ (reference sequence). The CDR3 is made up of 16 amino acids. In DNA, the CDR3 is TGTTCCAGCAGCCCCCTAGCGGGAACTATCTACAATGAGCAGTTCTTC. This encodes CSSSPLAGTIYNEQFF.

This sequence joins TRBV19 and TRBJ2-5; tentative D call: TRBD2 (6 bases). The CDR3 is made up of 16 amino acids. Germline V gene sequence: CDR1 LNHDA, CDR2 SQIVND (reference sequence). Between the trimmed V and J ends, which lost 5 bases and 4 bases, there was a span of 20 bases. The CDR3 bases are TGTGCCAGTAGTGACGCGGGACGAGGTGGTGCAGAGACCCAGTACTTC. Encoded protein: CASSDAGRGGAETQYF.

The chain links TRBV18 to TRBJ1-3; possibly TRBD1 for D (6 bases). Between the trimmed V and J ends, which lost 2 bases and 2 bases, there was a span of 10 bases. Germline loops: CDR1 KGHSH, CDR2 LQKENI. The CDR3 is 15 residues long. The CDR3 here is CASSPAQGPGNTIYF. CDR3 DNA sequence: TGTGCCAGCTCACCAGCGCAGGGGCCTGGAAACACCATATATTTT.

The chain links TRBV5-1 to TRBJ2-7, with 7 bases that match TRBD1. The CDR3 loop spans 14 amino acids. With 2 bases clipped from V and 3 bases from J, the junction kept 5 bases outside the gene matches. Germline CDR1 is SGHRS and CDR2 is YFSETQ. This CDR3 is CASSLGTGVYEQYF. CDR3 sequence (DNA): TGCGCCAGCAGCTTAGGAACAGGGGTCTACGAGCAGTACTTC. Based on the CDR3 plus reference TRBV5-1 and TRBJ2-7, the full variable domain is KAGVTQTPRYLIKTRGQQVTLSCSPISGHRSVSWYQQTPGQGLQFLFEYFSETQRNKGNFPGRFSGRQFSNSRSEMNVSTLELGDSALYLCASSLGTGVYEQYFGPGTRLTVT.

The rearrangement joins TRBV5-4 to TRBJ2-4; tentatively, D is TRBD2 (5 bases). Germline V gene data show CDR1 as SGHNT and CDR2 as YYREEE (reference sequence). This CDR3 is built from 12 residues. Trimming removed 0 bases from V and 8 bases from J, with 6 bases in between. The CDR3 region has the DNA TGTGCCAGCAGCTTGGCCGGGGACATTCAGTACTTC. Translation: CASSLAGDIQYF.

This clone has more than one count but fewer than ten. This chain joins TRBV7-9 and TRBJ2-4; TRBD1 is a possible D gene (5 bases). V was cut by 3 bases and J by 1 base, with 13 bases left in between. Germline CDR1 is SEHNR and CDR2 is FQNEAQ (reference sequence). The CDR3 runs 16 residues. CDR3 residues: CASSFSQGRAKNIQYF. As DNA, the CDR3 is TGTGCCAGCAGCTTCTCCCAGGGTAGGGCCAAAAACATTCAGTACTTC. Complete variable domain (other parts from reference TRBV7-9 and TRBJ2-4): DTGVSQNPRHKITKRGQNVTFRCDPISEHNRLYWYRQTLGQGPEFLTYFQNEAQLEKSRLLSDRFSAERPKGSFSTLEIQRTEQGDSAMYLCASSFSQGRAKNIQYFGAGTRLSVL.

This clone came up once. V usage is TRBV9 and J usage is TRBJ1-2, with TRBD1 identical over 7 bases. V dropped 4 bases and J dropped 4; count of bases not matched to a gene: 4. Germline CDR1 and CDR2: SGDLS and YYNGEE. This CDR3 has 13 amino acids. Here the CDR3 reads CASSYGDSYGYTF. The CDR3, as DNA: TGTGCCAGCAGCTATGGGGACAGCTATGGCTACACCTTC.

The gene calls are TRBV7-6 and TRBJ1-1; TRBD1 agrees at 9 bases. Germline V lookup: CDR1 SGHVS, CDR2 FNYEAQ. The length of the CDR3 is 18 residues. Losses at the gene ends were 3 bases for V and 5 bases for J; bases not matched to a gene: 16. The CDR3 reads CASSLLGGTGTMRTEAFF. The CDR3 nucleotides are TGTGCCAGCAGCTTGCTAGGCGGGACAGGGACCATGAGGACTGAAGCTTTCTTT.

A few counts support this clone. The genes are TRBV4-2 and TRBJ1-5; perhaps TRBD1 as D (5 bases). Between the trimmed V and J ends, which lost 0 bases and 6 bases, there was a span of 15 bases. Germline loops: CDR1 LGHNA, CDR2 YNFKEQ. This CDR3 is 16 amino acids long. The chain's CDR3 is CASSQDFQGSPQPQHF. Here the CDR3 DNA reads TGTGCCAGCAGCCAAGATTTTCAGGGATCTCCTCAGCCCCAGCATTTT.

This chain joins TRBV6-1 and TRBJ1-1, with 7 bases aligning to TRBD1. CDR3 length: 13 amino acids. CDR1 and CDR2 from the germline V gene are MNHNS and SASEGT. The J segment lost 3 bases and the V segment lost 2 bases, leaving 0 bases of the junction unmatched. The CDR3 is CASSEQGDTEAFF. CDR3 coding DNA: TGTGCCAGCAGTGAACAGGGGGACACTGAAGCTTTCTTT.

The chain is built from TRBV15 and TRBJ2-1, with 9 bases identical to TRBD2. This CDR3 region has 16 residues. J lost 1 base, V lost 5 bases, and 6 bases had no gene match. Looked up from germline, CDR1 is LNHNV and CDR2 is YYDKDF (reference sequence). CDR3 nucleotides: TGTGCCACCAGCGGGGGACTAGCTCTATCCTACAATGAGCAGTTCTTC. This gives the protein CATSGGLALSYNEQFF.

The chain uses TRBV7-2 and TRBJ1-2, with 8 bases that match TRBD1. J gave up 7 bases and V 3 bases, and 7 bases lay outside the gene matches. The germline V gene has CDR1 SGHTA and CDR2 FQGNSA. The CDR3 spans 14 residues. CDR3 bases: TGTGCCAGCAGCTTCTGGCAGGGGGCAGGTGGCTACACCTTC. It codes for CASSFWQGAGGYTF.